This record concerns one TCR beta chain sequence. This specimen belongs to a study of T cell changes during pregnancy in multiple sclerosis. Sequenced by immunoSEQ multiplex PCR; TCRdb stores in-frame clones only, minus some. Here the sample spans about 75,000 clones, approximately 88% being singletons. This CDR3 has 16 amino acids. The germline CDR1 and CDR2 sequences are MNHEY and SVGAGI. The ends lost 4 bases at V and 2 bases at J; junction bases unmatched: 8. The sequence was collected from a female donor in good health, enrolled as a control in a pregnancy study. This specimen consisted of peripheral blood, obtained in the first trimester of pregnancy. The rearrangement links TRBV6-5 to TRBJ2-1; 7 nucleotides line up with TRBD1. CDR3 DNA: TGTGCCAGCAGTTCCCCAACAGGGGTCCCCTACAATGAGCAGTTCTTC. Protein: CASSSPTGVPYNEQFF.